The 27 T cell receptor beta chains below come from one sample, sequenced in a study of blood T cell repertoires in COVID-19. Using immunoSEQ multiplex PCR, the repertoire was profiled, and TCRdb retains in-frame clones only, with some absent. The sample has about 73,000 clones; about 80% are singletons. The sequencing input was peripheral blood. These receptors were taken from a human donor in a cohort sampled during active COVID-19.

The CDR3 DNA reads as TGTGCCAGTAAGACAGGGGCAGGGGAGACCCAGTACTTC. Its translation: CASKTGAGETQYF. This chain uses TRBV19 with TRBJ2-5; 8 bases map to TRBD1. V was clipped by 7 bases and J by 5 bases; unmatched bases: 6. This CDR3 contains 13 residues. Germline V gene sequence: CDR1 LNHDA, CDR2 SQIVND (reference sequence).

The rearrangement joins TRBV9 to TRBJ2-5; D might be TRBD2 (6 bases). Germline V gives CDR1 SGDLS, CDR2 YYNGEE. V was clipped by 4 bases and J by 9 bases, with 19 bases between them. This CDR3 has 14 amino acids. CDR3 DNA sequence: TGTGCCAGCAGCTCAGACTCGGCGGGGACGGCCCAGTACTTC. Translated, it gives CASSSDSAGTAQYF.

The chain employs TRBV28 and TRBJ2-2, with D perhaps matching TRBD1 (5 bases). This CDR3 has 14 amino acids. V was pared by 7 bases and J by 4 bases, with 13 bases between. Germline V gene data show CDR1 as MDHEN and CDR2 as SYDVKM. The CDR3 protein is CASNLGVGTGELFF. CDR3 nucleotide sequence: TGTGCCAGCAACCTAGGGGTTGGCACCGGGGAGCTGTTTTTT.

This chain connects TRBV15 to TRBJ1-2; no firm D call. The V gene's germline CDR1 is LNHNV and CDR2 YYDKDF (reference sequence). V was shortened by 4 bases and J by 0 bases, with 9 bases between the two germline ends. The CDR3 length is 14 residues. CDR3 sequence reads: CATSNGVANYGYTF. In nucleotides, the CDR3 is TGTGCCACCAGCAACGGGGTCGCTAACTATGGCTACACCTTC.

This chain joins TRBV7-6 and TRBJ2-1; D remains unclear. Germline-derived CDR1 and CDR2 are SGHVS and FNYEAQ. Trimming shortened V by 5 bases and J by 0 bases, and 11 bases separated the two germline ends. CDR3 length equals 15 residues. For the CDR3, the DNA is TGTGCCAGCAGCCCGCAAATAGACTCCTACAATGAGCAGTTCTTC. It codes for CASSPQIDSYNEQFF.

The rearrangement joins TRBV13 to TRBJ2-7; 14 nucleotides match TRBD2. Per the germline V gene, CDR1 is PRHDT and CDR2 is FYEKMQ (reference sequence). With V trimmed by 5 bases and J by 2 bases, 11 bases remained unmatched. There are 18 residues in the CDR3. CDR3 sequence reads: CASSPRLAGGQKPYEQYF. For the CDR3, the DNA is TGTGCCAGCAGCCCCCGACTAGCGGGGGGGCAAAAACCCTACGAGCAGTACTTC.

This clone was counted between two and nine times. The chain joins TRBV4-2 to TRBJ2-7; 10 positions agree with TRBD2. With 3 bases clipped from V and 6 bases from J, the junction kept 2 bases outside the gene matches. This CDR3 is built from 13 residues. Germline loops: CDR1 LGHNA, CDR2 YNFKEQ. The CDR3 reads CASSQGLASEQYF. CDR3 DNA sequence: TGTGCCAGCAGCCAGGGACTAGCGAGCGAGCAGTACTTC.

In nucleotides, the CDR3 is TGTGCCAGCAGCTTGGGACAGATAGTGGAGCCCCAGCATTTT. Its translation: CASSLGQIVEPQHF. This chain joins TRBV5-5 and TRBJ1-5, with D maybe TRBD1 (5 bases). Germline CDR1 and CDR2: SGHKS and YYEKEE (reference sequence). This CDR3 is built from 14 residues. The germline V and J ends were trimmed by 0 bases and 8 bases, with 12 bases remaining between them.

The chain couples TRBV7-8 to TRBJ2-7, with D tentatively TRBD1 (8 bases). The ends were cut back, 5 bases at V and 3 bases at J, with 14 bases in the middle. CDR3 size: 14 residues. Per the germline V gene, CDR1 is SGHVS and CDR2 is FQNEAQ. The CDR3 sequence: CASSRGDRRYEQYF. As DNA, the CDR3 is TGTGCCAGCAGCCGGGGGGACAGGCGCTACGAGCAGTACTTC.

This clone came up a few times. The chain combines TRBV9 with TRBJ2-3; possibly TRBD1 for D (6 bases). V was trimmed by 3 bases and J by 0 bases, leaving 14 bases between them. Per the germline V gene, CDR1 is SGDLS and CDR2 is YYNGEE. CDR3 length: 16 amino acids. The DNA of the CDR3 is TGTGCCAGCAGCGCGAGCGGACAGTCTAGCACAGATACGCAGTATTTT. Amino acids: CASSASGQSSTDTQYF.

This sequence joins TRBV7-9 and TRBJ1-2; 8 positions match TRBD1. Germline lookup yields CDR1 SEHNR and CDR2 FQNEAQ (reference sequence). The CDR3 has 14 amino acids. V shed 4 bases, J shed 5 bases, and the junction held 6 bases outside the gene matches. The CDR3: CASSSGTGTYGYTF. CDR3 bases: TGTGCCAGCAGCTCCGGGACAGGCACGTATGGCTACACCTTC.

The rearrangement uses TRBV27 and TRBJ2-5, with 7 bases that match TRBD2. Germline values: CDR1 MNHEY, CDR2 SMNVEV (reference sequence). V lost 6 bases, J lost 4 bases, and 11 bases stayed unmatched. The CDR3 consists of 15 residues. CDR3 loop: CASRKIEGGVETQYF. The DNA of the CDR3 is TGTGCCAGCAGGAAGATTGAGGGAGGGGTAGAGACCCAGTACTTC.

This rearrangement joins TRBV28 to TRBJ1-1, with 10 positions matching TRBD1. CDR1 is MDHEN, CDR2 SYDVKM, per germline. The length of the CDR3 is 13 residues. The ends lost 5 bases at V and 6 bases at J; junction bases unmatched: 3. CDR3 bases: TGTGCCAGCAGTCATGGACAGGGGGCTGAAGCTTTCTTT. This translates into CASSHGQGAEAFF.

The chain links TRBV7-3 to TRBJ1-1; D uncertain. Trimming took 6 bases from V and 2 from J, leaving 10 bases between them. This CDR3 spans 13 amino acids. Germline CDR1 and CDR2: SGHTA and FQGTGA. The CDR3, as DNA: TGTGCCAGCAGTAGGAGACCCAACACTGAAGCTTTCTTT. Translated, it gives CASSRRPNTEAFF.

The chain links TRBV5-6 to TRBJ1-2; D might be TRBD1 (5 bases). There are 11 residues in the CDR3. V was pared by 6 bases and J by 4 bases, with 7 bases between. Germline CDR1 reads SGHDT; CDR2 reads YYEEEE. CDR3 region: CASTGPYGYTF. CDR3 DNA sequence: TGTGCCAGCACAGGGCCCTATGGCTACACCTTC.

The chain couples TRBV24-1 to TRBJ2-7; maybe TRBD2 (5 bases). Per the germline V gene, CDR1 is KGHDR and CDR2 is SFDVKD. The CDR3 is made up of 15 amino acids. V was clipped by 6 bases and J by 5 bases, with 19 bases between them. CDR3 region: CATSTGNPGSDEQYF. The CDR3 bases are TGTGCCACCAGTACGGGGAATCCGGGAAGCGACGAGCAGTACTTC.

V gene TRBV4-2 combines with J gene TRBJ2-6, with 8 positions matching TRBD1. The CDR3 loop spans 15 amino acids. The germline V gene encodes CDR1 LGHNA and CDR2 YNFKEQ. With 4 bases clipped from V and 2 bases from J, the junction kept 1 base outside the gene matches. CDR3 DNA: TGTGCCAGCAGCCCGGGACAGGCTGGGGCCAACGTCCTGACTTTC. Protein product: CASSPGQAGANVLTF.

The chain is built from TRBV12-3 or TRBV12-4 and TRBJ1-2, with 7 positions matching TRBD1. The CDR3 spans 12 residues. V gave up 8 bases and J gave up 7 bases; unmatched junction bases: 7. CDR3 region: CASGQVIGGYTF. DNA for the CDR3: TGTGCCAGCGGACAGGTGATTGGTGGCTACACCTTC.

The gene calls are TRBV10-3 and TRBJ2-3; no firm D call. CDR1 ENHRY and CDR2 SYGVKD come from the germline V gene. The CDR3 has 14 amino acids. V lost 11 bases and J lost 2, with 17 bases in between. Here the CDR3 reads CASDMGVHTDTQYF. The CDR3 coding sequence is TGTGCCTCCGACATGGGCGTACACACAGATACGCAGTATTTT.

This clone was seen just once. The V gene is TRBV14, the J gene TRBJ2-7; TRBD2 agrees at 7 bases. The CDR3 has 14 residues. Germline trimming cut 2 bases from V and 9 bases from J; bases unmatched to any gene: 10. CDR1 and CDR2 (germline): SGHDN, FVKESK. The CDR3 reads CASSQSGALQGQYF. CDR3 in DNA: TGTGCCAGCAGCCAAAGCGGGGCCCTCCAGGGGCAGTACTTC.

The genes are TRBV29-1 and TRBJ2-7, with D possibly TRBD2 on 6 matching bases. V dropped 6 bases and J dropped 6 bases, with 15 bases sitting between them. The CDR3 consists of 12 residues. Germline values: CDR1 SQVTM, CDR2 ANQGSEA. CDR3 amino acids: CSVTGETLEQYF. Here the CDR3 DNA reads TGCAGCGTAACGGGGGAGACCCTCGAGCAGTACTTC.

A single count supports this clone. The chain couples TRBV11-3 to TRBJ2-1, with D hard to call. The CDR3 sequence is 14 residues long. CDR1 and CDR2 from the germline V gene are SGHNT and YENEEA. The V and J ends lost 0 bases and 4 bases respectively, with 7 bases between them. CDR3 amino acids: CASSLDRVYNEQFF. The CDR3 DNA sequence: TGTGCCAGCAGCTTAGATCGAGTGTACAATGAGCAGTTCTTC.

As to this clone: The sample has other DNA sequences that encode this CDR3 too. The chain recombines TRBV5-4 with TRBJ2-5; 12 positions agree with TRBD2. The CDR3 has 15 residues. The germline V gene encodes CDR1 SGHNT and CDR2 YYREEE (reference sequence). Trimming took 4 bases from V and 3 from J; bases not matched to a gene: 4. The CDR3 loop is CASSRRTSGEETQYF. The CDR3 nucleotides are TGTGCCAGCAGCCGACGGACTAGCGGGGAAGAGACCCAGTACTTC.

The chain is built from TRBV5-4 and TRBJ2-3; a weak D match, TRBD1 (5 bases). Deletions cut 0 bases from V and 2 bases from J, with 13 bases between. Germline CDR1 is SGHNT and CDR2 is YYREEE (reference sequence). CDR3 length: 16 amino acids. The DNA for the CDR3 is TGTGCCAGCAGCTTGGGACAGATAAACCCCACAGATACGCAGTATTTT. Protein sequence: CASSLGQINPTDTQYF. The entire variable domain, with the rest obtained from reference TRBV5-4 and TRBJ2-3, is as follows: ETGVTQSPTHLIKTRGQQVTLRCSSQSGHNTVSWYQQALGQGPQFIFQYYREEENGRGNFPPRFSGLQFPNYSSELNVNALELDDSALYLCASSLGQINPTDTQYFGPGTRLTVL.

The chain has TRBV7-2 and TRBJ2-5; D remains ambiguous. Germline V gives CDR1 SGHTA, CDR2 FQGNSA. This CDR3 comprises 12 residues. Trimming took off 6 bases at V and 5 bases at J, with 10 bases between the two ends. The CDR3 is CASSQYQETQYF. The DNA of the CDR3 is TGTGCCAGCAGTCAATATCAGGAGACCCAGTACTTC.

The chain uses TRBV4-1 and TRBJ2-3; D is unresolved. Germline V gene sequence: CDR1 MGHRA, CDR2 YSYEKL. V was shortened by 2 bases and J by 4 bases, with 7 bases between the two germline ends. This CDR3 is 13 amino acids long. The chain's CDR3 is CASSQPGADTQYF. The CDR3, as DNA: TGCGCCAGCAGCCAACCCGGAGCAGATACGCAGTATTTT.

The rearrangement uses TRBV9 and TRBJ2-1; D perhaps matches TRBD2 (5 bases). This CDR3 is 17 amino acids long. The germline gives CDR1 SGDLS, CDR2 YYNGEE. The ends were cut back, 4 bases at V and 5 bases at J, with 22 bases in the middle. The CDR3 region is CASSPTAGLIGNNEQFF. For the CDR3, the DNA is TGTGCCAGCAGCCCGACCGCGGGTCTGATAGGAAACAATGAGCAGTTCTTC.